This entry lists 27 T cell receptor beta chains sequenced from one sample in a study of blood T cells in healthy people across ages (dated by TCRdb to about 2015). Library preparation was by 5' RACE. Sequencing was performed on an Illumina HiSeq 2500. The second PCR ran for about 7 to 11 cycles and used a J-beta primer mix along with a sample-barcoded 5' primer. The public sequencing data were trimmed at Q25 with fastp and processed into clonotypes with MiXCR by TCRdb, which kept only in-frame beta chains. Rows with a matching CDR3 protein are joined into one entry that keeps the most common DNA and genes. For this sample there are 660,000 or so distinct CDR3 sequences; 58% appear just once. The ten top clones hold 35% to 40% of the sample. Sequenced sample: blood. These TCRs come from a man aged 60-69 years in good health.

The V gene is TRBV20-1, the J gene TRBJ2-2, with D tentatively TRBD2 (5 bases). The CDR3 length is 15 residues. With 6 bases removed from V and 3 bases from J, the gap between germline ends came to 17 bases. Per germline, CDR1 DFQATT and CDR2 SNEGSKA (reference sequence). DNA of the CDR3: TGCAGTGCACACCACGGCGGGCCACACACCGGGGAGCTGTTTTTT. It specifies CSAHHGGPHTGELFF.

Regarding this clonotype: Compared with germline, one end of the junction differs, possibly owing to a read error. This chain uses TRBV7-2 with TRBJ2-5, with 9 bases fitting TRBD1. CDR3 length equals 14 residues. Germline CDR1 is SGHTA and CDR2 is FQGNSA. CDR3 in amino acids: CAGSLGQGKETQYF. In DNA, the CDR3 is TGTGCCGGCAGCCTGGGACAGGGCAAAGAGACCCAGTACTTC.

The V call is TRBV18, the J call TRBJ2-3, with 10 bases that match TRBD2. The CDR3 is made up of 14 amino acids. Looked up from germline, CDR1 is KGHSH and CDR2 is LQKENI. With V trimmed by 0 bases and J by 11 bases, 5 bases remained unmatched. Here the CDR3 DNA reads TGTGCCAGCTCACCACCGGGGACTAGCGAGATGCAGTATTTT. Amino acids: CASSPPGTSEMQYF.

CDR3 in DNA: TGCAGTGCTAGTCAAGAAGGGGCTACCTACGAGCAGTACTTC. Translating it yields CSASQEGATYEQYF. The gene calls are TRBV20-1 and TRBJ2-7; D is perhaps TRBD1 (5 bases). The CDR3 totals 14 residues. CDR1 DFQATT and CDR2 SNEGSKA come from the germline V gene (reference sequence). The V end lost 3 bases, the J end lost 2 bases, and 14 bases lay between the germline ends.

This rearrangement joins TRBV12-3 or TRBV12-4 to TRBJ2-2, with 10 bases aligning to TRBD1. The CDR3 totals 16 residues. The V and J ends lost 3 bases and 7 bases, in that order; junction bases with no gene match: 8. CDR3 nucleotide sequence: TGTGCCAGCAGTTTCACGGGGGGACAGGGGTACGGGGAGCTGTTTTTT. Translation gives CASSFTGGQGYGELFF.

In this sample, this clonotype turned up many times. This chain uses TRBV29-1 with TRBJ1-4; D is uncertain. The CDR3 sequence is 11 residues long. The germline gives CDR1 SQVTM, CDR2 ANQGSEA. Trimming removed 0 bases from V and 4 bases from J, with 0 bases in between. In nucleotides, the CDR3 is TGCAGCGTTGAAGATAATGAAAAACTGTTTTTT. Encoded protein: CSVEDNEKLFF.

This clonotype showed up just a few times. This rearrangement joins TRBV11-1 to TRBJ1-4; 8 bases line up with TRBD1. J lost 4 bases, V lost 7 bases, and 5 bases had no gene match. The CDR3 contains 14 residues. The germline CDR1 and CDR2 sequences are SGHAT and FQDESV (reference sequence). The CDR3, as DNA: TGTGCCAGCACGAAAGACAGGGGTAATGAAAAACTGTTTTTT. Its protein product is CASTKDRGNEKLFF.

The gene calls are TRBV27 and TRBJ1-1; D call uncertain. The CDR3 has 14 residues. CDR1 is MNHEY, CDR2 SMNVEV, per germline (reference sequence). V lost 1 base, J lost 3 bases, and 9 bases lay in between. The CDR3 region is CASSLWPEDTEAFF. The CDR3 DNA is TGTGCCAGCAGTTTATGGCCCGAGGACACTGAAGCTTTCTTT.

This clonotype came up many times. The DNA for the CDR3 is TGTGCCAGCAGCTTAACCCCCAGCTCCTACAATGAGCAGTTCTTC. Protein: CASSLTPSSYNEQFF. The J gene is TRBJ2-1, the V gene TRBV7-2; unclear D gene. This CDR3 is 15 amino acids long. Looked up from germline, CDR1 is SGHTA and CDR2 is FQGNSA. Deletions cut 2 bases from V and 0 bases from J, with 8 bases between.

V usage is TRBV7-2 and J usage is TRBJ1-2, with TRBD1 identical over 10 bases. Germline CDR1 SGHTA, CDR2 FQGNSA. The V gene end was trimmed by 7 bases and the J gene end by 4 bases; junction bases not matched to a gene: 6. CDR3 length: 14 residues. The CDR3: CASTVTGGGYGYTF. The DNA for the CDR3 is TGTGCCAGCACCGTGACAGGGGGCGGCTATGGCTACACCTTC.

The chain joins TRBV12-3 or TRBV12-4 to TRBJ1-5; D perhaps matches TRBD1 (6 bases). Trimming shortened V by 3 bases and J by 5 bases, and 11 bases separated the two germline ends. The CDR3 runs to 14 residues. CDR3 loop: CASSFGTSYQPQHF. CDR3 nucleotides: TGTGCCAGCAGTTTTGGGACATCATATCAGCCCCAGCATTTT.

The V and J genes are TRBV29-1 and TRBJ2-5; perhaps TRBD2 as D (5 bases). This CDR3 is built from 11 residues. Trimming stripped 6 bases from V and 11 bases from J, with 16 bases between. Germline V gene lookup returns CDR1 SQVTM and CDR2 ANQGSEA. The chain's CDR3 is CSVRFSREQYF. In nucleotides, the CDR3 is TGCAGCGTCAGGTTCTCAAGGGAGCAGTACTTC.

This chain uses TRBV20-1 with TRBJ2-7, with unresolved D. The J call may be wrong; the DNA end is better matched by TRBJ2-5. Germline loops: CDR1 DFQATT, CDR2 SNEGSKA (reference sequence). This CDR3 comprises 14 residues. The DNA of the CDR3 is TGCAGTGCTTGTAGTTCGCAGCCATCGGAGACCCAGTACTTC. This sequence encodes CSACSSQPSETQYF.

The genes are TRBV6-6 and TRBJ1-4; possible D gene TRBD1, 6 bases. Germline assignment: CDR1 MNHNY and CDR2 SVGAGI (reference sequence). The CDR3 runs 14 residues. Trimming pared 6 bases from V and 7 bases from J, leaving 15 bases between. The chain's CDR3 is CASRPTGLSEKLFF. The CDR3 DNA is TGTGCCAGCAGACCCACAGGGTTAAGTGAAAAACTGTTTTTT.

This clonotype showed up just a few times. This chain joins TRBV6-5 and TRBJ2-1; 8 bases align to TRBD1. CDR3 length: 15 amino acids. The junction had 8 bases not matched to a gene; V was cut back by 6 bases and J by 4 bases. Germline V gene lookup returns CDR1 MNHEY and CDR2 SVGAGI. The CDR3 coding sequence is TGTGCCAGCAGCCGGAAAACAGGGGGTTACAATGAGCAGTTCTTC. Protein: CASSRKTGGYNEQFF.

The chain combines TRBV5-1 with TRBJ1-4; D perhaps matches TRBD1 (5 bases). The CDR3 runs 14 residues. Trimming removed 3 bases from V and 8 bases from J, with 14 bases in between. CDR1 and CDR2 (germline): SGHRS, YFSETQ. The CDR3 nucleotides read TGCGCCAGCAGCTCGCAGGGCTATCGAGAAAAACTGTTTTTT. This codes for CASSSQGYREKLFF.

This clonotype was seen a single time. The rearrangement joins TRBV7-2 to TRBJ2-3; no reliable D call. V was pared by 6 bases and J by 7 bases, with 17 bases between. From germline, CDR1 is SGHTA and CDR2 FQGNSA. CDR3 length equals 14 residues. The CDR3 DNA follows: TGTGCCAGCAGTCAACGGACCATCGACCATACGCAGTATTTT. Translation: CASSQRTIDHTQYF.

This rearrangement joins TRBV7-9 to TRBJ1-2; 7 bases agree with TRBD1. V lost 5 bases and J lost 2; bases outside the gene matches: 8. Germline CDR1 reads SEHNR; CDR2 reads FQNEAQ (reference sequence). CDR3 length: 15 amino acids. Here the CDR3 reads CASSPLDRANYGYTF. The CDR3 DNA sequence: TGTGCCAGCAGCCCCCTAGACAGGGCCAACTATGGCTACACCTTC.

CDR3 region: CASRSLAGIYNEQFF. In DNA, the CDR3 is TGTGCCAGCAGGTCCCTAGCGGGGATTTACAATGAGCAGTTCTTC. The rearrangement joins TRBV7-2 to TRBJ2-1, with 9 bases lining up with TRBD2. The CDR3 covers 15 residues. With 6 bases clipped from V and 4 bases from J, the junction kept 7 bases outside the gene matches. Germline V gene lookup returns CDR1 SGHTA and CDR2 FQGNSA. Filled out from reference TRBV7-2 and TRBJ2-1, the complete variable domain reads GAGVSQSPSNKVTEKGKDVELRCDPISGHTALYWYRQSLGQGLEFLIYFQGNSAPDKSGLPSDRFSAERTGGSVSTLTIQRTQQEDSAVYLCASRSLAGIYNEQFFGPGTRLTVL.

This rearrangement joins TRBV20-1 to TRBJ2-5; D remains ambiguous. This CDR3 is 13 amino acids long. Trimming cost V 0 bases and J 5 bases, with 10 bases left between them. CDR1 and CDR2 from the germline V gene are DFQATT and SNEGSKA (reference sequence). The CDR3 is CSARDSLSETQYF. CDR3 DNA sequence: TGCAGTGCTAGAGATTCTTTGTCGGAGACCCAGTACTTC.

The CDR3 coding sequence is TGCAGTGCTAGAGTCAGGGGGGGAAGGGAGTATGGCTACACCTTC. Translated: CSARVRGGREYGYTF. This rearrangement joins TRBV20-1 to TRBJ1-2; 7 nucleotides agree with TRBD1. The CDR3 covers 15 residues. Germline V gene sequence: CDR1 DFQATT, CDR2 SNEGSKA (reference sequence). J was trimmed by 5 bases and V by 1 base; bases with no gene match: 10.

The gene calls are TRBV5-1 and TRBJ2-5; the D gene could be TRBD1 or TRBD2 (5 bases each). The CDR3 length is 14 residues. V shed 7 bases and J shed 5 bases, with 18 bases lying between them. Per the germline V gene, CDR1 is SGHRS and CDR2 is YFSETQ. The CDR3 DNA is TGCGCCAGCTCTGGGACCCTAAAGCGGGAGACCCAGTACTTC. It specifies CASSGTLKRETQYF.

This clonotype has only a few counts. The chain recombines TRBV28 with TRBJ2-1; 11 nucleotides align to TRBD2. The CDR3 runs 13 residues. Unmatched junction bases numbered 4, after V lost 5 bases and J lost 10 bases. Germline lookup yields CDR1 MDHEN and CDR2 SYDVKM. CDR3 in amino acids: CASSRLAGNEQFF. The DNA for the CDR3 is TGTGCCAGCAGTCGACTAGCGGGAAACGAGCAGTTCTTC. Complete variable domain (other parts from reference TRBV28 and TRBJ2-1): DVKVTQSSRYLVKRTGEKVFLECVQDMDHENMFWYRQDPGLGLRLIYFSYDVKMKEKGDIPEGYSVSREKKERFSLILESASTNQTSMYLCASSRLAGNEQFFGPGTRLTVL.

This clonotype showed up just a few times. V and J are TRBV5-1 and TRBJ2-2; D remains ambiguous. The CDR3 contains 15 residues. Trimming shortened V by 0 bases and J by 7 bases, and 13 bases separated the two germline ends. Germline V lookup: CDR1 SGHRS, CDR2 YFSETQ. CDR3 sequence: CASSLAGIKVGELFF. CDR3 nucleotides: TGCGCCAGCAGCTTGGCAGGAATTAAGGTCGGGGAGCTGTTTTTT.

The J gene is TRBJ1-2, the V gene TRBV7-9, with 7 bases matching TRBD1. Germline-derived CDR1 and CDR2 are SEHNR and FQNEAQ (reference sequence). The J segment lost 0 bases and the V segment lost 5 bases, leaving 9 bases of the junction unmatched. This CDR3 has 16 amino acids. CDR3 region: CASSQNRGASNYGYTF. The CDR3 nucleotides are TGTGCCAGCAGCCAAAACAGGGGCGCGTCTAACTATGGCTACACCTTC.

The V gene is TRBV20-1, the J gene TRBJ2-5, with 7 bases matching TRBD2. CDR1 is DFQATT, CDR2 SNEGSKA, per germline (reference sequence). This CDR3 is 14 amino acids long. With V trimmed by 1 base and J by 4 bases, 6 bases remained unmatched. The CDR3 is CSARGLAVAETQYF. CDR3 sequence (DNA): TGCAGTGCTAGAGGACTAGCCGTTGCAGAGACCCAGTACTTC.

The gene calls are TRBV11-2 and TRBJ2-6; D unclear. V was shortened by 2 bases and J by 12 bases, with 8 bases between the two germline ends. Germline values: CDR1 SGHAT, CDR2 FQNNGV. There are 12 residues in the CDR3. CDR3 loop: CASSLTEGVLTF. DNA of the CDR3: TGTGCCAGCAGCTTAACCGAAGGCGTCCTGACTTTC.